The entry below gives a single TCR beta chain sequence along with its context. Its antigen is unidentified. Measured with immunoSEQ multiplex PCR; TCRdb has only the in-frame clones, and not every one. The repertoire holds 45,000 to 70,000 clones, with about 86% as singletons. The data were obtained in a study of a mutant IDH1 vaccine in newly diagnosed glioma. In the study overall: Patients got their first vaccination 4-6 weeks after radiotherapy alone, or with temozolomide cycles. Patients previously underwent radiotherapy, temozolomide, or both, and most underwent both.

Time point reported: week 5, during vaccination. In the vaccine, a single dose held 300 ug of the mutant IDH1 20-mer peptide, along with topical imiquimod. Donors harbored newly found WHO grade 3 or 4 IDH1-mutant, ATRX-lost astrocytomas. Germline V gene sequence: CDR1 SGHAT, CDR2 FQDESV (reference sequence). The CDR3 has 14 amino acids. J gave up 4 bases and V 5 bases, and 6 bases lay outside the gene matches. The chain employs TRBV11-1 and TRBJ2-5, with 8 bases aligning to TRBD1. This TCR came from a man aged 25-40 years with glioma. Sequenced here: PBMCs, sampled from a glioma patient whose treatment included an IDH1 peptide vaccine. The CDR3 coding sequence is TGTGCCAGCAGCCGTCGGACAGGGAGAGAGACCCAGTACTTC. Residues: CASSRRTGRETQYF.